The 23 T cell receptor beta chains below all came from one sample that was sequenced in a study of T cell repertoires in cytomegalovirus infection. A single record per CDR3 protein comes from TCRdb applying MiXCR to the reads. The table includes about 490,000 distinct CDR3 sequences, more than 25% detected once. Input material: PBMCs. These receptors all come from a human donor in good health (CMV status not recorded). Some clones in this sample may be carry-over from other donors' samples.

This clonotype has ten or more counts. V usage is TRBV7-2 and J usage is TRBJ2-5; the D gene could be TRBD1 or TRBD2 (7 bases each). Germline V gene data show CDR1 as SGHTA and CDR2 as FQGNSA. With 5 bases removed from V and 5 bases from J, the gap between germline ends came to 18 bases. The length of the CDR3 is 15 residues. The CDR3 DNA is TGTGCCAGCAGCCGTGGGGGAGGGGGCCGGGAGACCCAGTACTTC. Translated, it gives CASSRGGGGRETQYF.

This clonotype was counted between two and nine times. The CDR3 bases are TGCGCCAGCAGCCAAGATCCTGCGCGGACGAGCTCCTACAATGAGCAGTTCTTC. Its protein is CASSQDPARTSSYNEQFF. The chain joins TRBV4-3 to TRBJ2-1; D remains ambiguous. The germline V and J ends were trimmed by 0 bases and 0 bases, with 15 bases remaining between them. Germline CDR1 is LGHNA and CDR2 is YSLEER. The CDR3 is 18 amino acids.

CDR3 DNA sequence: TGTGCCAGCAACACAGGGGTTGAGCAGTTCTTC. Protein: CASNTGVEQFF. The V gene is TRBV5-6, the J gene TRBJ2-1, with 7 bases identical to TRBD1. The germline CDR1 and CDR2 sequences are SGHDT and YYEEEE. Trimming cost V 6 bases and J 9 bases; bases outside gene matches: 3. CDR3 length: 11 residues.

With respect to this clonotype: Germline and junction disagree at one end, which may indicate a read error. The rearrangement joins TRBV6-6 to TRBJ1-5, with 10 bases lining up with TRBD1. Germline V CDR1 and CDR2: MNHNY, SVGAGI (reference sequence). This CDR3 contains 14 residues. The DNA for the CDR3 is TGCGCCAGCAGTGCCCGGACAGGGGGTCAGCCCCAGCATTTT. It yields the protein CASSARTGGQPQHF.

The sample holds a few counts of this clonotype. The gene calls are TRBV11-3 and TRBJ1-2, with 8 bases identical to TRBD1. Germline V gene sequence: CDR1 SGHNT, CDR2 YENEEA. The CDR3 loop spans 17 amino acids. The J segment lost 0 bases and the V segment lost 4 bases, leaving 10 bases of the junction unmatched. CDR3 coding DNA: TGTGCCAGCAGCTACGGGACAGGCACCCTATCTAACTATGGCTACACCTTC. It encodes CASSYGTGTLSNYGYTF.

This clonotype was seen more than once but under ten times. The chain has TRBV6-6 and TRBJ1-4, with 8 bases fitting TRBD1. CDR3 length: 15 residues. Trimming took 6 bases from V and 8 from J; bases not matched to a gene: 11. CDR1 and CDR2 (germline): MNHNY, SVGAGI (reference sequence). In DNA, the CDR3 is TGTGCCAGCAGATCGACAGGGGCCCTCAGGGAAAAACTGTTTTTT. As protein: CASRSTGALREKLFF.

V and J are TRBV28 and TRBJ2-4; 9 bases map to TRBD1. This CDR3 is 15 amino acids long. Trimming removed 5 bases from V and 6 bases from J; junction bases left unmatched: 8. From germline, CDR1 is MDHEN and CDR2 SYDVKM. CDR3 protein: CASSTSGTGTNIQYF. The CDR3 DNA sequence: TGTGCCAGCAGTACATCCGGGACAGGGACAAACATTCAGTACTTC.

The rearrangement joins TRBV6-2 or TRBV6-3 to TRBJ1-5; D may be TRBD1 (5 bases). This CDR3 region has 17 residues. V was pared by 0 bases and J by 6 bases, with 18 bases between. Germline-derived CDR1 and CDR2 are MNHEY and SVGEGT. In nucleotides, the CDR3 is TGTGCCAGCAGTTACTCGGGGCTCGGACTTACAGGTCAGCCCCAGCATTTT. It specifies CASSYSGLGLTGQPQHF.

V gene TRBV6-6 combines with J gene TRBJ2-7, with TRBD1 matching over 9 bases. CDR1 and CDR2 from the germline V gene are MNHNY and SVGAGI (reference sequence). The CDR3 spans 13 residues. V lost 6 bases, J lost 6 bases, and 6 bases stayed unmatched. As DNA, the CDR3 is TGTGCCAGCAGACGGGACAGGGACCGCGAGCAGTACGTC. Amino acids: CASRRDRDREQYV.

The CDR3 DNA is TGTGCCAGCAGTTTCCCTGGCACTGAAGCTTTCTTT. Translating gives CASSFPGTEAFF. The chain carries TRBV12-3 or TRBV12-4 and TRBJ1-1; D call uncertain. Between the trimmed V and J ends, which lost 3 bases and 4 bases, there was a span of 6 bases. This CDR3 comprises 12 residues.

This clonotype counts as medium-sized (0.01 to 0.1%). V is TRBV7-2 and J is TRBJ2-5, with D possibly matching TRBD2 (6 bases). Germline V gives CDR1 SGHTA, CDR2 FQGNSA. This CDR3 comprises 16 residues. V shed 5 bases and J shed 5 bases, with 21 bases lying between them. The CDR3 nucleotides are TGTGCCAGCAGCCACGGCGGGACTCTCCGACGGGAGACCCAGTACTTC. Translating gives CASSHGGTLRRETQYF.

A few counts support this clonotype. The chain employs TRBV28 and TRBJ2-1, with D unclear. The CDR3 totals 14 residues. V was trimmed by 11 bases and J by 1 base, leaving 15 bases between them. In germline, CDR1 is MDHEN, CDR2 SYDVKM. The CDR3, as DNA: TGTGCCGCTAGGGCACCGTTATCCTACAATGAGCAGTTCTTC. Its protein product is CAARAPLSYNEQFF.

Only a few counts were recorded for this clonotype. The chain has TRBV4-3 and TRBJ2-3, with 11 bases lining up with TRBD2. The CDR3 spans 16 residues. V was pared by 5 bases and J by 4 bases, with 8 bases of the junction left unmatched. CDR1 and CDR2 from the germline V gene are LGHNA and YSLEER. CDR3 loop: CASSETSGSVSDTQYF. The CDR3 region has the DNA TGCGCCAGCAGCGAAACTAGCGGGAGCGTGTCAGATACGCAGTATTTT.

This clonotype was observed at least ten times. The rearrangement uses TRBV7-2 and TRBJ2-1; TRBD2 matches 7 bases. With V trimmed by 1 base and J by 3 bases, 3 bases remained unmatched. Germline loops: CDR1 SGHTA, CDR2 FQGNSA. There are 15 residues in the CDR3. The DNA for the CDR3 is TGTGCCAGCAGCTTAGGTCTAGCGGACTACAATGAGCAGTTCTTC. Its translation is CASSLGLADYNEQFF.

V gene TRBV3-1 combines with J gene TRBJ1-1; TRBD1 is a possible D gene (5 bases). This CDR3 is 18 amino acids long. The V gene's germline CDR1 is LGHDT and CDR2 YNNKEL (reference sequence). V gave up 5 bases and J gave up 1 base, with 23 bases separating them. DNA for the CDR3: TGTGCCAGCAGCGAAGGGTTCCGGGGCGGACGGCAGAACACTGAAGCTTTCTTT. Translated, it gives CASSEGFRGGRQNTEAFF.

This clonotype was observed a few times. The V and J genes are TRBV29-1 and TRBJ2-1, with 10 bases fitting TRBD2. V dropped 4 bases and J dropped 4; count of bases not matched to a gene: 1. CDR1 and CDR2 from the germline V gene are SQVTM and ANQGSEA. This CDR3 spans 13 amino acids. The CDR3 is CSVGAGGYNEQFF. The CDR3, as DNA: TGCAGCGTTGGAGCGGGAGGGTACAATGAGCAGTTCTTC.

This clonotype was observed a handful of times. The chain employs TRBV5-6 and TRBJ2-1, with 14 bases fitting TRBD2. Germline V gene lookup returns CDR1 SGHDT and CDR2 YYEEEE. CDR3 length: 16 amino acids. Losses at the gene ends were 3 bases for V and 8 bases for J; bases not matched to a gene: 7. CDR3 loop: CASSSRLAGGPHEQFF. CDR3 nucleotides: TGTGCCAGCAGCTCAAGACTAGCGGGAGGGCCCCATGAGCAGTTCTTC.

The chain recombines TRBV5-6 with TRBJ2-3; 11 bases line up with TRBD2. CDR3 length equals 18 residues. J was trimmed by 2 bases and V by 4 bases; bases with no gene match: 12. The germline V gene encodes CDR1 SGHDT and CDR2 YYEEEE. The CDR3 coding sequence is TGTGCCAGCAGCGAAGGGACTAGCGGCCTCCCGGTCACAGATACGCAGTATTTT. Residues: CASSEGTSGLPVTDTQYF.

This chain connects TRBV14 to TRBJ1-2; TRBD1 is a possible D gene (5 bases). The CDR3 consists of 14 residues. Trimming left V 4 bases short and J 5 bases short, with 14 bases between. CDR1 is SGHDN, CDR2 FVKESK, per germline. CDR3 bases: TGTGCCAGCAGCCCTCCCCTACAGGCATATGGCTACACCTTC. The encoded protein is CASSPPLQAYGYTF.

In its sample, this clonotype was seen many times. V usage is TRBV7-2 and J usage is TRBJ2-3; TRBD1 matches 8 bases. Germline assignment: CDR1 SGHTA and CDR2 FQGNSA. This CDR3 comprises 14 residues. The J segment lost 6 bases and the V segment lost 5 bases, leaving 7 bases of the junction unmatched. CDR3 bases: TGTGCCAGCAGCCCCCGGACAGGGCGGGATACGCAGTATTTT. Translating it yields CASSPRTGRDTQYF. Using reference TRBV7-2 and TRBJ2-3 for the parts outside the CDR3, the full variable domain is GAGVSQSPSNKVTEKGKDVELRCDPISGHTALYWYRQSLGQGLEFLIYFQGNSAPDKSGLPSDRFSAERTGGSVSTLTIQRTQQEDSAVYLCASSPRTGRDTQYFGPGTRLTVL.

This chain connects TRBV6-5 to TRBJ2-2; D may be TRBD2 (6 bases). The germline gives CDR1 MNHEY, CDR2 SVGAGI. V lost 6 bases, J lost 3 bases, and 14 bases lay in between. The CDR3 has 15 amino acids. This chain's CDR3 is CASRPTGTHTGELFF. In DNA form, the CDR3 reads TGTGCCAGCAGACCAACCGGGACTCACACCGGGGAGCTGTTTTTT.

This chain joins TRBV5-4 and TRBJ1-6, with TRBD1 as a possible D gene (5 bases). V was trimmed by 5 bases and J by 5 bases, leaving 11 bases between them. Germline CDR1 reads SGHNT; CDR2 reads YYREEE (reference sequence). The CDR3 spans 14 residues. The DNA of the CDR3 is TGTGCCAGCAGGAGGGACTTTAATAATTCACCCCTCCACTTT. Translating it yields CASRRDFNNSPLHF.

In its sample, this clonotype was seen a few times. CDR3 bases: TGTGCTAGTGGTTTGGCACTTTCTGGGGCCAACGTCCTGACTTTC. It translates to CASGLALSGANVLTF. This rearrangement joins TRBV12-5 to TRBJ2-6; no definite D call. The CDR3 extends over 15 amino acids. Deletions cut 1 base from V and 1 base from J, with 5 bases between. Per germline, CDR1 LGHNT and CDR2 FRNRAP.